Listed below are T cell receptor beta chains from one sample, sequenced in a study of T-cell reconstitution after alpha-beta-depleted transplantation in children. A single record per CDR3 protein comes from TCRdb applying MiXCR to the PCR reads. The table records 600,000 to 700,000 distinct CDR3 sequences, roughly 17% of them present only once. The source material was PBMCs from the stem cell graft donor, sampled from the stem cell graft. The receptors here all came from a human donor who donated a stem cell graft to a child with acute myeloid leukemia. The CDR3 runs from the conserved cysteine through the conserved F or W. Fields, in order: D gene, clone size, J gene, V gene, CDR3 protein, CDR3 DNA. A D gene is named only where the DNA matches it firmly. A clone size is listed for some rows: how often the clone was seen (once, few, many), or a class if it is expanded.

>TRBD1|-|TRBJ2-1|TRBV30
CAWSVQGTVNEQFF
TGTGCCTGGAGTGTACAGGGGACGGTAAATGAGCAGTTCTTC
>-|-|TRBJ1-1|TRBV7-9
CASSSETGVSSTEAFF
TGTGCCAGCAGCTCCGAAACGGGAGTCAGTAGCACTGAAGCTTTCTTT
>TRBD2|-|TRBJ2-1|TRBV12-3/TRBV12-4
CASRDRPSGGDEQFF
TGTGCCAGCAGGGACCGGCCTAGCGGGGGCGATGAGCAGTTCTTC
>-|many|TRBJ2-7|TRBV5-6
CASSPGTVSYEQYF
TGTGCCAGCAGCCCAGGGACGGTTTCCTACGAGCAGTACTTC
>-|few|TRBJ2-1|TRBV19
CASSQSHADEQFF
TGTGCCAGTAGTCAATCGCACGCGGACGAGCAGTTCTTC
>-|few|TRBJ2-5|TRBV18
CASSPGREETQYF
TGTGCCAGCTCACCGGGCAGGGAGGAGACCCAGTACTTC
>TRBD2|many|TRBJ2-1|TRBV20-1
CSARASGINNEQFF
TGCAGTGCTAGAGCTAGCGGGATCAACAATGAGCAGTTCTTC
>TRBD2|few|TRBJ2-1|TRBV9
CASSVRTSGGPYNEQFF
TGTGCCAGCAGCGTAAGGACTAGCGGGGGTCCCTACAATGAGCAGTTCTTC
>-|-|TRBJ2-1|TRBV24-1
CATSDSSGTGYNEQFF
TGTGCCACCAGTGATTCCTCCGGGACGGGATACAATGAGCAGTTCTTC
>-|few|TRBJ2-5|TRBV21-1
CASSNEIQNYPFRETQYF
TGTGCCAGCAGCAACGAGATTCAGAACTACCCCTTTCGAGAGACCCAGTACTTC
>-|many|TRBJ2-7|TRBV4-3
CASSQERGGPYEQYF
TGCGCCAGCAGCCAAGAACGCGGCGGACCCTACGAGCAGTACTTC
>TRBD1|-|TRBJ2-2|TRBV11-2
CASSLEGQEPTNTGELFF
TGTGCCAGCAGCTTGGAGGGACAGGAACCGACGAACACCGGGGAGCTGTTTTTT
>-|many|TRBJ2-1|TRBV12-3/TRBV12-4
CASSLQGGSYNEQFF
TGTGCCAGCAGCTTACAGGGTGGCTCCTACAATGAGCAGTTCTTC
>-|-|TRBJ1-1|TRBV6-5
CASSYSRGGGREAFF
TGTGCCAGCAGTTACTCTCGGGGGGGAGGGCGCGAAGCTTTCTTT
>TRBD2|few|TRBJ2-3|TRBV7-2
CASSPRTSGGARSQYF
TGTGCCAGCAGCCCGCGGACTAGCGGGGGTGCCCGATCGCAGTATTTT
>-|few|TRBJ1-4|TRBV7-9
CAGKLDSYNEKLFF
TGTGCCGGGAAGTTGGACAGCTACAATGAAAAACTGTTTTTT
>-|many|TRBJ1-2|TRBV29-1
CSVGKGGANYGYTF
TGCAGCGTAGGAAAAGGGGGAGCTAACTATGGCTACACCTTC
>TRBD1|many|TRBJ1-2|TRBV29-1
CSVEEDRGQRNGYTF
TGCAGCGTTGAAGAGGACAGGGGGCAACGAAATGGCTACACCTTC
>TRBD1|many|TRBJ1-1|TRBV13
CASSPGTGLTEAFF
TGTGCCAGCAGCCCTGGGACAGGCCTAACTGAAGCTTTCTTT
>TRBD1|-|TRBJ1-5|TRBV5-1
CASSPGQDNQPQHF
TGCGCCAGCAGCCCGGGACAGGACAATCAGCCCCAGCATTTT
>-|few|TRBJ2-3|TRBV24-1
CATSERGLYTDTQYF
TGTGCCACCAGTGAGAGGGGACTCTACACAGATACGCAGTATTTT
>TRBD1|-|TRBJ2-4|TRBV5-1
CASSFDRGKNIQYF
TGCGCCAGCAGCTTCGACAGGGGGAAAAACATTCAGTACTTC
>-|many|TRBJ2-5|TRBV20-1
CSAISPRGSRETQYF
TGCAGTGCTATAAGTCCTCGGGGGTCCCGAGAGACCCAGTACTTC
>TRBD2|-|TRBJ2-3|TRBV5-1
CASSSTSGGGTDTQYF
TGCGCCAGCAGCTCCACTAGCGGGGGGGGCACAGATACGCAGTATTTT
>-|many|TRBJ2-5|TRBV29-1
CSVRGPPRETQYF
TGCAGCGTTCGGGGGCCCCCGCGAGAGACCCAGTACTTC
>TRBD2|many|TRBJ2-7|TRBV20-1
CSARDLLAASYEQYF
TGCAGTGCTAGAGATTTACTAGCGGCTTCCTACGAGCAGTACTTC
>-|few|TRBJ2-3|TRBV4-3
CASSQDRAWATDTQYF
TGCGCCAGCAGCCAAGATAGGGCGTGGGCCACAGATACGCAGTATTTT
>TRBD1|-|TRBJ1-2|TRBV13
CASSPGDRGDGYTF
TGTGCCAGCAGCCCTGGGGACAGAGGAGATGGCTACACCTTC
>TRBD2|once|TRBJ2-3|TRBV7-2
CASSLGLNRDTQYF
TGTGCCAGCAGCCTGGGACTAAATAGAGATACGCAGTATTTT
>-|-|TRBJ2-1|TRBV20-1
CSANGYNEQFF
TGCAGTGCTAATGGCTACAATGAGCAGTTCTTC
>-|-|TRBJ1-3|TRBV20-1
CSARDVWDVVSGNTIYF
TGCAGTGCTAGAGACGTTTGGGACGTCGTGTCTGGAAACACCATATATTTT
>TRBD1|many|TRBJ2-1|TRBV5-1
CASSPGTGSARYNEQFF
TGCGCCAGCAGCCCCGGGACAGGGTCGGCTCGGTACAATGAGCAGTTCTTC
>-|many|TRBJ1-1|TRBV6-1
CASRDINLNTEAFF
TGTGCCAGCCGGGACATAAATCTGAACACTGAAGCTTTCTTT
>-|many|TRBJ2-7|TRBV6-5
CASSHSGLGSYEQYF
TGTGCCAGCAGTCACTCGGGCCTGGGGTCCTACGAGCAGTACTTC
>TRBD1|-|TRBJ2-3|TRBV20-1
CSTGTGGAFDTQYF
TGCAGTACCGGGACAGGGGGGGCGTTTGATACGCAGTATTTT
>-|-|TRBJ2-1|TRBV4-2
CASSQDPSSYNEQFF
TGTGCCAGCAGCCAAGACCCGAGCTCCTACAATGAGCAGTTCTTC
>-|few|TRBJ1-5|TRBV6-1
CASSQGRQGLNQPQHF
TGTGCCAGCAGTCAAGGACGGCAGGGACTCAATCAGCCCCAGCATTTT
>-|many|TRBJ1-4|TRBV20-1
CSGQSTNEKLFF
TGCAGTGGACAGTCAACTAATGAAAAACTGTTTTTT
>-|-|TRBJ2-1|TRBV5-4
CASSLEGDHFEQFF
TGTGCCAGCAGCTTGGAAGGGGACCATTTTGAGCAGTTCTTC
>TRBD1|-|TRBJ2-7|TRBV7-9
CARSSTGAGEQYF
TGTGCCAGAAGCTCGACAGGGGCTGGGGAGCAGTACTTC
>-|many|TRBJ2-7|TRBV20-1
CSASPRDRFPYEQYF
TGCAGTGCTAGCCCTCGAGACAGGTTTCCATACGAGCAGTACTTC
>-|few|TRBJ1-3|TRBV12-3/TRBV12-4
CAIGGQTGNTIYF
TGTGCCATAGGGGGGCAAACTGGAAACACCATATATTTT
>TRBD1|many|TRBJ1-5|TRBV13
CASSLGPMDRVSGNQPQHF
TGTGCCAGCAGCTTAGGCCCCATGGACAGGGTGAGTGGCAATCAGCCCCAGCATTTT
>-|many|TRBJ2-7|TRBV20-1
CSANPRGLAYEQYF
TGCAGTGCCAACCCTAGGGGACTTGCCTACGAGCAGTACTTC
>TRBD1|many|TRBJ2-6|TRBV29-1
CSVEGDRGTGANVLTF
TGCAGCGTTGAAGGGGACAGGGGAACTGGGGCCAACGTCCTGACTTTC
>-|few|TRBJ1-1|TRBV7-3
CASSPTASNTEAFF
TGTGCCAGCAGCCCGACAGCCTCGAACACTGAAGCTTTCTTT
>TRBD1|few|TRBJ2-5|TRBV11-1
CASRPIALIKDRGQETQYF
TGTGCCAGCCGACCAATAGCATTAATTAAGGACAGGGGACAAGAGACCCAGTACTTC
>TRBD1|-|TRBJ2-3|TRBV5-1
CASSSGTGDTDTQYF
TGCGCCAGCAGCTCCGGGACAGGAGACACAGATACGCAGTATTTT
>TRBD1|-|TRBJ1-4|TRBV6-1
CASRTRTGPTNEKLFF
TGTGCCAGCAGGACTAGGACAGGGCCAACTAATGAAAAACTGTTTTTT
>-|few|TRBJ2-1|TRBV7-7
CAVGLYNEQFF
TGTGCCGTAGGGCTCTACAATGAGCAGTTCTTC
>-|few|TRBJ2-1|TRBV12-3/TRBV12-4
CASRQGTSSYNEQFF
TGTGCCAGCAGACAGGGAACGAGCTCCTACAATGAGCAGTTCTTC
>TRBD1|many|TRBJ2-5|TRBV5-5
CASRMTGLETQYF
TGTGCCAGCAGGATGACAGGGCTGGAGACCCAGTACTTC
>-|many|TRBJ2-3|TRBV12-3/TRBV12-4
CASSLRGTSTDTQYF
TGTGCCAGCAGCTTACGAGGGACTAGCACAGATACGCAGTATTTT
>-|many|TRBJ1-6|TRBV6-5
CASSSRPFGNSPLHF
TGTGCCAGCAGTTCCAGGCCCTTCGGGAATTCACCCCTCCACTTT